Following are 10 T cell receptor beta chains from one sample sequenced in a study of blood T cell repertoires in COVID-19. The protocol was immunoSEQ multiplex PCR, while the TCRdb copy is restricted to in-frame clones and leaves out a portion. The table records over 120,000 clones, roughly 87% of them present only once. Sequences were obtained from peripheral blood. These receptors were obtained from a man aged 65-85 years with acute or convalescent COVID-19.

The CDR3 coding sequence is TGTGCCAGCAGCTTAAACAGGGTGAACACTGAAGCTTTCTTT. It specifies CASSLNRVNTEAFF. The chain uses TRBV7-2 and TRBJ1-1, with D perhaps matching TRBD1 (6 bases). The V and J ends lost 2 bases and 0 bases respectively, with 7 bases between them. The germline V gene encodes CDR1 SGHTA and CDR2 FQGNSA. The CDR3 runs to 14 residues.

This clone was observed a single time. The chain has TRBV5-1 and TRBJ2-1; 7 bases agree with TRBD2. Germline V gene data show CDR1 as SGHRS and CDR2 as YFSETQ. V dropped 0 bases and J dropped 5; count of bases not matched to a gene: 5. CDR3 length: 15 amino acids. The CDR3 reads CASSLASSGNNEQFF. CDR3 sequence (DNA): TGCGCCAGCAGCTTGGCCTCTAGCGGTAACAATGAGCAGTTCTTC.

The chain couples TRBV5-5 to TRBJ1-4; D is undetermined. The V and J ends lost 2 bases and 7 bases respectively, with 12 bases between them. This CDR3 spans 14 amino acids. CDR1 is SGHKS and CDR2 is YYEKEE in the germline V gene (reference sequence). CDR3 loop: CASSFGGNREKLFF. Here the CDR3 DNA reads TGTGCCAGCAGCTTCGGCGGGAATCGTGAAAAACTGTTTTTT.

The chain recombines TRBV6-2 or TRBV6-3 with TRBJ1-1; TRBD1 aligns across 8 bases. The CDR3 length is 20 residues. The germline gives CDR1 MNHEY, CDR2 SVGEGT. Trimming took 0 bases from V and 1 from J; bases not matched to a gene: 16. The CDR3: CASSYSSGSRGLQGNTEAFF. CDR3 in DNA: TGTGCCAGCAGTTACTCTTCTGGATCCAGGGGGCTGCAGGGGAACACTGAAGCTTTCTTT.

V usage is TRBV2 and J usage is TRBJ2-1, with D unclear. The V end was cut by 0 bases, the J end by 12 bases, with 3 bases between. This CDR3 region has 10 residues. Germline V gene sequence: CDR1 SNHLY, CDR2 FYNNEI. In DNA, the CDR3 is TGTGCCAGCAGTGAAGCTCGGCAGTTCTTC. Its translation: CASSEARQFF.

CDR3 nucleotides: TGTGCCAGTAGTAGGGAGGGGACCTTCAATCAGCCCCAGCATTTT. Its protein product is CASSREGTFNQPQHF. This sequence joins TRBV19 and TRBJ1-5, with D maybe TRBD1 (5 bases). Trimming took 4 bases from V and 3 from J, leaving 13 bases between them. CDR1 is LNHDA, CDR2 SQIVND, per germline (reference sequence). The length of the CDR3 is 15 residues. Complete variable domain (other parts from reference TRBV19 and TRBJ1-5): DGGITQSPKYLFRKEGQNVTLSCEQNLNHDAMYWYRQDPGQGLRLIYYSQIVNDFQKGDIAEGYSVSREKKESFPLTVTSAQKNPTAFYLCASSREGTFNQPQHFGDGTRLSIL.

The chain carries TRBV6-5 and TRBJ2-7; 8 nucleotides agree with TRBD2. Germline V lookup: CDR1 MNHEY, CDR2 SVGAGI. V shed 7 bases and J 0 bases; nucleotides not matched to a gene: 2. This CDR3 is 13 amino acids long. Here the CDR3 reads CASTGTSSYEQYF. CDR3 nucleotide sequence: TGTGCCAGCACCGGGACTAGCTCCTACGAGCAGTACTTC.

The genes are TRBV29-1 and TRBJ1-1; tentatively, D is TRBD1 (6 bases). Trimming stripped 3 bases from V and 5 bases from J, with 13 bases between. The CDR3 extends over 13 amino acids. CDR1 is SQVTM and CDR2 is ANQGSEA in the germline V gene. CDR3: CSVEQTGRTEAFF. CDR3 DNA: TGCAGCGTTGAGCAGACAGGACGTACTGAAGCTTTCTTT.

The V and J genes are TRBV6-5 and TRBJ1-5, with D possibly matching TRBD1 (5 bases). Trimming took off 6 bases at V and 1 base at J, with 7 bases between the two ends. This CDR3 is 13 amino acids long. Per the germline V gene, CDR1 is MNHEY and CDR2 is SVGAGI. CDR3 sequence (DNA): TGTGCCAGCAGCGGACAAAGCAATCAGCCCCAGCATTTT. Encoded protein: CASSGQSNQPQHF.

This rearrangement joins TRBV5-4 to TRBJ2-3; D may be TRBD2 (5 bases). Per the germline V gene, CDR1 is SGHNT and CDR2 is YYREEE (reference sequence). The CDR3 sequence is 13 residues long. Deletions cut 0 bases from V and 7 bases from J, with 9 bases between. Here the CDR3 DNA reads TGTGCCAGCAGCTTGGTGGCTAGCCATACGCAGTATTTT. Protein product: CASSLVASHTQYF.